This T cell receptor beta chain was documented in a study of CD8 T cells in Susac syndrome. Study at large: Patients with Susac syndrome were, at the time of blood collection, therapy-naive, maintained on corticosteroids, or maintained on intravenous immunoglobulin alone. Findings of the study overall: In total CD8+ repertoires, sixteen Susac-specific public clones were found, and CD8+ TEMRA repertoires had four or five. In TEMRA cells and active patients, CD8+ clonal expansion in Susac reached its peak.

CDR1 MNHEY and CDR2 SVGAGI come from the germline V gene. Trimming removed 5 bases from V and 3 bases from J; junction bases left unmatched: 9. The CDR3 extends over 15 amino acids. A remark on this clonotype: Its matching antigen is unknown.

An amount of RNA that ranged from roughly 0.5 to 1 ug was reverse transcribed with random hexamers. Amplification of TCR beta CDR3 spanned 54 Vbeta and 13 Jbeta via immunoSEQ multiplex PCR. TCRdb used MiXCR to reprocess the immunoSEQ multiplex PCR reads, holding one entry per CDR3 protein. The sample consists of around 110,000 distinct CDR3 sequences, approximately 93% of them appearing once. The receptor comes from a human donor with Susac syndrome. Sequencing was done on a sample of CD8+ T cells from PBMCs. The V gene is TRBV6-5, the J gene TRBJ2-7; 8 bases align to TRBD1. The CDR3 sequence is CASSPRDRSNYEQYF. The DNA for the CDR3 is TGTGCCAGCAGTCCGCGGGACAGGTCCAACTACGAGCAGTACTTC.